The 21 T cell receptor beta chains reported below all come from one sample, sequenced in a study of blood T cell repertoires in COVID-19. Method: immunoSEQ multiplex PCR; TCRdb's copy keeps in-frame clones and lacks some. The data show around 250,000 clones, about 88% seen once. Source material: peripheral blood. Every receptor here comes from a woman aged 70-85 years with active or convalescent COVID-19.

The chain joins TRBV5-1 to TRBJ1-1, with TRBD1 matching over 9 bases. The CDR3 consists of 14 residues. CDR1 and CDR2 (germline): SGHRS, YFSETQ. The ends lost 0 bases at V and 11 bases at J; junction bases unmatched: 8. The CDR3 spells CASSLGDREAGAFF. CDR3 in DNA: TGCGCCAGCAGCTTGGGGGACAGGGAGGCCGGGGCTTTCTTT.

The chain recombines TRBV7-9 with TRBJ1-4, with TRBD1 identical over 9 bases. Germline V gene sequence: CDR1 SEHNR, CDR2 FQNEAQ (reference sequence). The CDR3 is made up of 17 amino acids. Trimming removed 6 bases from V and 3 bases from J; junction bases left unmatched: 11. DNA of the CDR3: TGTGCCAGCAGTTCGGGGACAGGGATAGAGCCTAATGAAAAACTGTTTTTT. This translates into CASSSGTGIEPNEKLFF.

The rearrangement uses TRBV3-1 (or the pseudogene TRBV3-2) and TRBJ2-1; D not resolved. Looked up from germline, CDR1 is LGHDT and CDR2 is YNNKEL (reference sequence). The germline V and J ends were trimmed by 1 base and 4 bases, with 2 bases remaining between them. This CDR3 is 12 amino acids long. The CDR3 DNA is TGTGCCAGCAGCCAAGCGTACAATGAGCAGTTCTTC. This sequence encodes CASSQAYNEQFF.

V usage is TRBV18 and J usage is TRBJ2-3; no clear D. V lost 6 bases, J lost 0 bases, and 7 bases lay in between. The germline gives CDR1 KGHSH, CDR2 LQKENI. CDR3 size: 13 residues. CDR3 DNA: TGTGCCAGCTCCGTCCGGAGCACAGATACGCAGTATTTT. It codes for CASSVRSTDTQYF. Combining the CDR3 with reference TRBV18 and TRBJ2-3 gives the whole variable domain NAGVMQNPRHLVRRRGQEARLRCSPMKGHSHVYWYRQLPEEGLKFMVYLQKENIIDESGMPKERFSAEFPKEGPSILRIQQVVRGDSAAYFCASSVRSTDTQYFGPGTRLTVL.

The chain recombines TRBV27 with TRBJ1-5; D gene uncertain. CDR3 length: 15 amino acids. Germline CDR1 MNHEY, CDR2 SMNVEV (reference sequence). The germline V and J ends were trimmed by 3 bases and 0 bases, with 9 bases remaining between them. DNA of the CDR3: TGTGCCAGCAGTTTCGAGGGTAATAGCAATCAGCCCCAGCATTTT. Its protein is CASSFEGNSNQPQHF.

This clone is a singleton in its sample. The chain has TRBV5-4 and TRBJ1-4; D is uncertain. Trimming left V 3 bases short and J 0 bases short, with 3 bases between. The CDR3 has 13 residues. Germline CDR1 and CDR2: SGHNT and YYREEE (reference sequence). The CDR3 spells CASSSATNEKLFF. The CDR3 DNA reads as TGTGCCAGCAGCTCCGCAACTAATGAAAAACTGTTTTTT.

The rearrangement links TRBV11-2 to TRBJ2-3; TRBD2 matches 11 bases. The germline CDR1 and CDR2 sequences are SGHAT and FQNNGV. V was clipped by 1 base and J by 4 bases; unmatched bases: 10. The CDR3 sequence is 18 residues long. DNA for the CDR3: TGTGCCAGCAGCTTAGTTCTAGCGGGGGGCCGCGGGGCAGATACGCAGTATTTT. Protein: CASSLVLAGGRGADTQYF.

This chain connects TRBV27 to TRBJ1-5; D not certain. The V and J ends lost 4 bases and 7 bases respectively, with 8 bases between them. Germline assignment: CDR1 MNHEY and CDR2 SMNVEV (reference sequence). The CDR3 covers 12 residues. The CDR3 coding sequence is TGTGCCAGCAGTTCCCCTCTCCAGCCCCAGCATTTT. Amino acid sequence: CASSSPLQPQHF.

V is TRBV19 and J is TRBJ2-3; D may be TRBD2 (6 bases). This CDR3 spans 13 amino acids. V was clipped by 8 bases and J by 7 bases, with 16 bases between them. The germline gives CDR1 LNHDA, CDR2 SQIVND (reference sequence). CDR3 loop: CASGSEGGNTQYF. CDR3 DNA sequence: TGTGCCAGTGGGTCGGAGGGCGGGAATACGCAGTATTTT.

The chain is built from TRBV21-1 and TRBJ1-3. TRBV21-1 is a recognized pseudogene. The CDR3 totals 18 residues. CDR3 residues: CASSQGRGRSGTGNTIYF. In DNA form, the CDR3 reads TGTGCCAGCTCACAAGGGAGGGGGAGGTCGGGAACTGGAAACACCATATATTTT.

This sequence joins TRBV14 and TRBJ1-6; D remains unclear. The V gene lost 7 bases and the J gene lost 0 bases, with 7 bases spanning the gap. Germline CDR1 reads SGHDN; CDR2 reads FVKESK. There are 14 residues in the CDR3. CDR3 loop: CASTASSYNSPLHF. The CDR3 DNA reads as TGTGCCAGCACAGCGAGCTCCTATAATTCACCCCTCCACTTT.

The chain links TRBV5-1 to TRBJ2-1; weak D call: TRBD2 (6 bases). CDR3 length: 15 amino acids. CDR1 and CDR2 (germline): SGHRS, YFSETQ. V lost 4 bases and J 8 bases, leaving 19 bases between the germline ends. The CDR3 DNA follows: TGCGCCAGCAGCCTGGGGGACTCCTTGGGCGATGAGCAGTTCTTC. Amino acids: CASSLGDSLGDEQFF. Looking up the rest from reference TRBV5-1 and TRBJ2-1 gives the full variable domain: KAGVTQTPRYLIKTRGQQVTLSCSPISGHRSVSWYQQTPGQGLQFLFEYFSETQRNKGNFPGRFSGRQFSNSRSEMNVSTLELGDSALYLCASSLGDSLGDEQFFGPGTRLTVL.

This rearrangement joins TRBV10-1 to TRBJ1-6; D unclear. The CDR3 is 15 residues long. The germline V and J ends were trimmed by 3 bases and 5 bases, with 11 bases remaining between them. The germline V gene has CDR1 WNHNN and CDR2 SYGVQD (reference sequence). The CDR3 DNA follows: TGCGCCAGCAGTGACACGGTTGCCAATAATTCACCCCTCCACTTT. It is translated as CASSDTVANNSPLHF.

The rearrangement links TRBV12-5 to TRBJ1-1; D unclear. The V and J ends lost 3 bases and 2 bases respectively, with 10 bases between them. From germline, CDR1 is LGHNT and CDR2 FRNRAP. There are 14 residues in the CDR3. The CDR3 DNA is TGTGCTAGTGGTTTCTCCGCAAGCAACACTGAAGCTTTCTTT. This sequence encodes CASGFSASNTEAFF.

V is TRBV3-1 (or the pseudogene TRBV3-2) and J is TRBJ1-2; D is perhaps TRBD1 (6 bases). Germline V CDR1 and CDR2: LGHDT, YNNKEL (reference sequence). The V end was cut by 6 bases, the J end by 8 bases, with 13 bases between. The CDR3 totals 12 residues. The DNA for the CDR3 is TGTGCCAGCAGGGGATCAGGGGTCGGCTACACCTTC. Residues: CASRGSGVGYTF.

The chain couples TRBV12-3 or TRBV12-4 to TRBJ2-2; D unresolved. The length of the CDR3 is 13 residues. V lost 2 bases to trimming and J lost 7 bases, with 8 bases between them. The CDR3 sequence is CASSLLQLGELFF. The CDR3, as DNA: TGTGCCAGCAGTTTATTACAGCTCGGGGAGCTGTTTTTT.

V gene TRBV27 combines with J gene TRBJ1-6, with 7 bases lining up with TRBD1. The CDR3 extends over 14 amino acids. Germline V gene lookup returns CDR1 MNHEY and CDR2 SMNVEV (reference sequence). Losses at the gene ends were 6 bases for V and 9 bases for J; bases not matched to a gene: 8. The CDR3 sequence: CASSQQGIGSPLHF. The CDR3 DNA reads as TGTGCCAGCAGCCAACAGGGGATAGGTTCACCCCTCCACTTT.

The chain links TRBV2 to TRBJ1-1, with 9 bases lining up with TRBD1. J gave up 3 bases and V 11 bases, and 7 bases lay outside the gene matches. Per the germline V gene, CDR1 is SNHLY and CDR2 is FYNNEI. The CDR3 has 13 amino acids. CDR3 amino acids: CAGQGFVDTEAFF. CDR3 in DNA: TGTGCCGGACAGGGGTTTGTGGACACTGAAGCTTTCTTT.

This chain joins TRBV28 and TRBJ1-1, with 7 bases aligning to TRBD1. Germline V gene data show CDR1 as MDHEN and CDR2 as SYDVKM. The CDR3 is 14 residues long. The V gene end was trimmed by 3 bases and the J gene end by 4 bases; junction bases not matched to a gene: 5. This CDR3 is CASSFLRGATEAFF. The CDR3 DNA reads as TGTGCCAGCAGTTTCCTCAGGGGGGCCACTGAAGCTTTCTTT.

The chain joins TRBV24-1 to TRBJ1-5; 9 nucleotides align to TRBD1. CDR3 length: 14 amino acids. CDR1 KGHDR and CDR2 SFDVKD come from the germline V gene. V dropped 7 bases and J dropped 2; count of bases not matched to a gene: 2. The CDR3 coding sequence is TGTGCCACCAGGGGACAGGGCGGCAATCAGCCCCAGCATTTT. Translated, it gives CATRGQGGNQPQHF.

The rearrangement links TRBV10-3 to TRBJ2-1, with 7 positions matching TRBD1. The V gene's germline CDR1 is ENHRY and CDR2 SYGVKD. The length of the CDR3 is 15 residues. After removal of 2 bases from V and 5 bases from J, the junction contained 6 bases not matched to a gene. CDR3 protein: CAISENRDSHNEQFF. The CDR3 nucleotides read TGTGCCATCAGTGAGAACCGGGACAGCCACAATGAGCAGTTCTTC.